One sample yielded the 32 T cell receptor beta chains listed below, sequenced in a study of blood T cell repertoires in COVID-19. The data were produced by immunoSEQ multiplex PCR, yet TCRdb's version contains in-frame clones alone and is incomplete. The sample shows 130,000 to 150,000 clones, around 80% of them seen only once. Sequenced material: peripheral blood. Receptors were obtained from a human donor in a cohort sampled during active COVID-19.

CDR3 sequence: CASSQRNEKLFF. The CDR3 DNA reads TGTGCCAGCAGCCAACGTAATGAAAAACTGTTTTTT. V and J are TRBV3-1 (or the pseudogene TRBV3-2) and TRBJ1-4; unclear D gene. Trimming pared 2 bases from V and 4 bases from J, leaving 2 bases between. The CDR3 sequence is 12 residues long. Germline values: CDR1 LGHDT, CDR2 YNNKEL (reference sequence).

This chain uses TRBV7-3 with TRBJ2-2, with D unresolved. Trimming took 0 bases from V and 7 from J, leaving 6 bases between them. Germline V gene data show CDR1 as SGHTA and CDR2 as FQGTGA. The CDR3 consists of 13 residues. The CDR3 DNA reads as TGTGCCAGCAGCTTAACTAGCAGCGGGGAGCTGTTTTTT. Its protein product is CASSLTSSGELFF. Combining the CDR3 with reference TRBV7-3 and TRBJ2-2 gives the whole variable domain GAGVSQTPSNKVTEKGKYVELRCDPISGHTALYWYRQSLGQGPEFLIYFQGTGAADDSGLPNDRFFAVRPEGSVSTLKIQRTERGDSAVYLCASSLTSSGELFFGEGSRLTVL.

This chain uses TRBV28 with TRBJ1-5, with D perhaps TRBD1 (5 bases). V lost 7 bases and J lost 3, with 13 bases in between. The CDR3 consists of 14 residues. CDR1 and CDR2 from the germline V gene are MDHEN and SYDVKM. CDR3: CASTWGGINQPQHF. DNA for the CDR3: TGTGCCAGCACGTGGGGGGGTATCAATCAGCCCCAGCATTTT. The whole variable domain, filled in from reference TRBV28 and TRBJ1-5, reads DVKVTQSSRYLVKRTGEKVFLECVQDMDHENMFWYRQDPGLGLRLIYFSYDVKMKEKGDIPEGYSVSREKKERFSLILESASTNQTSMYLCASTWGGINQPQHFGDGTRLSIL.

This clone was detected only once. CDR3 in amino acids: CASSLPAGEETQYF. The CDR3, as DNA: TGTGCCAGCAGCTTACCAGCGGGGGAAGAGACCCAGTACTTC. The chain is built from TRBV5-4 and TRBJ2-5; TRBD2 aligns across 8 bases. The CDR3 consists of 14 residues. The V segment lost 2 bases and the J segment 3 bases; nucleotides outside the gene matches: 3. Germline loops: CDR1 SGHNT, CDR2 YYREEE (reference sequence).

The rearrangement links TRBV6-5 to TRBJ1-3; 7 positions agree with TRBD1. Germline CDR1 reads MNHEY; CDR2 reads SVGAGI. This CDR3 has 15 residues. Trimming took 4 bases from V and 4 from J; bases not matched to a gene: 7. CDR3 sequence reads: CASSSQGTAGNTIYF. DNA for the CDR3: TGTGCCAGCAGTTCCCAGGGGACAGCGGGAAACACCATATATTTT.

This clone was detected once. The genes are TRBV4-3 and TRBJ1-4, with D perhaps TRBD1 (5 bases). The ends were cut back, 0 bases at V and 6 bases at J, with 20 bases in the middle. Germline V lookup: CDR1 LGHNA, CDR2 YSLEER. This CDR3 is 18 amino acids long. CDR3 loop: CASSQDFPAGGTDEKLFF. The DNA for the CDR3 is TGCGCCAGCAGCCAAGATTTCCCGGCGGGGGGTACGGATGAAAAACTGTTTTTT.

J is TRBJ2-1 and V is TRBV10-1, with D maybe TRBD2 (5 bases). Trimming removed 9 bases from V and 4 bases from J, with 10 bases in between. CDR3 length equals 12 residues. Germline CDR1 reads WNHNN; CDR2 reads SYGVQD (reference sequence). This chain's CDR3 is CASPGTYNEQFF. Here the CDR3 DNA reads TGCGCCAGTCCGGGAACTTACAATGAGCAGTTCTTC.

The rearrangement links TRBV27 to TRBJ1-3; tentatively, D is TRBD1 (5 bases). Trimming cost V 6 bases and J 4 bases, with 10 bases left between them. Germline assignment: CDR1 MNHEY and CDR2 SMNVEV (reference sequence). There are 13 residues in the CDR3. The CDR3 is CASSPGLGNTIYF. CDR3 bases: TGTGCCAGCAGCCCAGGGTTGGGAAACACCATATATTTT.

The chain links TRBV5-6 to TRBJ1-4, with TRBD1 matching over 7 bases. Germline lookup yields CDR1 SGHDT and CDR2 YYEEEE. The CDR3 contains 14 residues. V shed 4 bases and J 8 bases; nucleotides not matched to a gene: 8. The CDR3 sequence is CASSTTGSQEKLFF. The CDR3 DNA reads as TGTGCCAGCAGCACGACAGGGTCTCAGGAAAAACTGTTTTTT.

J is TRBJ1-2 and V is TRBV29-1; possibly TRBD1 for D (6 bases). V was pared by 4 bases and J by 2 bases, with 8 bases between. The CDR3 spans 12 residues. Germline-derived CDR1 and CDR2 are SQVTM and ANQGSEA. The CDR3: CSVGGQNYGYTF. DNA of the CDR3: TGCAGCGTTGGTGGACAGAACTATGGCTACACCTTC.

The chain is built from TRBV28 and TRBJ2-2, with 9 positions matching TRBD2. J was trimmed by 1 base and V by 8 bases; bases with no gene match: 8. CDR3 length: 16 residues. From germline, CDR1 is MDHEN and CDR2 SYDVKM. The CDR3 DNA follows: TGTGCCAGCCTACGGATTAGCGGGGGGAACACCGGGGAGCTGTTTTTT. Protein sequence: CASLRISGGNTGELFF.

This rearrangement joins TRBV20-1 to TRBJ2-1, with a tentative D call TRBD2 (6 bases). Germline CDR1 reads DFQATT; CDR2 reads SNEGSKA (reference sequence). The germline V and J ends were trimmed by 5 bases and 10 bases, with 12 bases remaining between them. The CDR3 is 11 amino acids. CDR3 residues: CSALGAGEQFF. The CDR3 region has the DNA TGCAGTGCTCTAGGGGCGGGGGAGCAGTTCTTC.

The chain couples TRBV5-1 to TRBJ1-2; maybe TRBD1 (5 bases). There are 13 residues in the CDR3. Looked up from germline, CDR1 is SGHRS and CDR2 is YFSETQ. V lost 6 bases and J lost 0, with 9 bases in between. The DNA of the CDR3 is TGCGCCAGCAAAGGACAAGCTAACTATGGCTACACCTTC. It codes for CASKGQANYGYTF.

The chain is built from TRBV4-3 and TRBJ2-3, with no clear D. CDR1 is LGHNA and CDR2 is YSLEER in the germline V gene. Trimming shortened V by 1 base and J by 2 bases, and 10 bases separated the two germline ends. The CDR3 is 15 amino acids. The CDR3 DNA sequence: TGCGCCAGCAGCCAAGTGGGCTCCTACACAGATACGCAGTATTTT. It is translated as CASSQVGSYTDTQYF.

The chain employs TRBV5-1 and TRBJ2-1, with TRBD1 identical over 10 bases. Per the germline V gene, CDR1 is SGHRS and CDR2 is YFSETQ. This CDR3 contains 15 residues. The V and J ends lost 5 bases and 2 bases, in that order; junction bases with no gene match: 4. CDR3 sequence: CASSVGTGAYNEQFF. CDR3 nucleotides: TGCGCCAGCAGTGTCGGGACAGGGGCCTACAATGAGCAGTTCTTC.

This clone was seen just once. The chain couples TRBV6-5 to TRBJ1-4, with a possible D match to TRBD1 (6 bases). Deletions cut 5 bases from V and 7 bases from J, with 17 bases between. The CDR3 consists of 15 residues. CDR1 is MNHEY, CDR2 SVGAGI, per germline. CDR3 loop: CASSPRGGAVEKLFF. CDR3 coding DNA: TGTGCCAGCAGTCCCCGGGGGGGGGCGGTTGAAAAACTGTTTTTT.

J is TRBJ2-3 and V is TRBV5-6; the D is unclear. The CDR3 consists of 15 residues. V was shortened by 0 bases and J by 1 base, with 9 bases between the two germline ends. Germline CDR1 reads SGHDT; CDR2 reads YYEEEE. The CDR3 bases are TGTGCCAGCAGCTTGGATTTCCGTCGCACAGATACGCAGTATTTT. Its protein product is CASSLDFRRTDTQYF.

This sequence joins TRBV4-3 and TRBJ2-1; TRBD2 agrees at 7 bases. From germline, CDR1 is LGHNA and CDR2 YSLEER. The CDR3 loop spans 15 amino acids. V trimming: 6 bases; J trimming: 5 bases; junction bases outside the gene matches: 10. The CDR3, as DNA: TGCGCCAGCAGTACTACCCTGGGGACTAACAATGAGCAGTTCTTC. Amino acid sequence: CASSTTLGTNNEQFF.

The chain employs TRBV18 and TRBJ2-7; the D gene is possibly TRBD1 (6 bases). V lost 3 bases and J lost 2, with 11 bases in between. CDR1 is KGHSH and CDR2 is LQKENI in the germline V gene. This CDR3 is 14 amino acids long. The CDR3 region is CASSPNREPYEQYF. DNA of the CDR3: TGTGCCAGCTCACCTAACAGGGAACCCTACGAGCAGTACTTC.

For the CDR3, the DNA is TGTGCCAGCAGCCATAGCGGGGGCGGAGAGACCCAGTACTTC. Residues: CASSHSGGGETQYF. The gene calls are TRBV3-1 (or the pseudogene TRBV3-2) and TRBJ2-5; TRBD2 aligns across 9 bases. Germline CDR1 is LGHDT and CDR2 is YNNKEL (reference sequence). V lost 3 bases and J lost 4; bases outside the gene matches: 3. This CDR3 has 14 residues.

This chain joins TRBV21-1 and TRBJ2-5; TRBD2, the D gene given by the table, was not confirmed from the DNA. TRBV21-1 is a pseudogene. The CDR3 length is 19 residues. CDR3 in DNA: TGTGCCAGCAGCAAAGCGAATCTCGATGGACCACAAGGGAGAGAGACCCAGTACTTC. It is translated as CASSKANLDGPQGRETQYF.

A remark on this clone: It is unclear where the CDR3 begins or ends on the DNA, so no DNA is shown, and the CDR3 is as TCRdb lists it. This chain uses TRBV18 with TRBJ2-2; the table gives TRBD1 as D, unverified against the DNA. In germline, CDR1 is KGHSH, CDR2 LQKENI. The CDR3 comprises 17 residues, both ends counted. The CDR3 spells CASSPGDRGFGAGELFF.

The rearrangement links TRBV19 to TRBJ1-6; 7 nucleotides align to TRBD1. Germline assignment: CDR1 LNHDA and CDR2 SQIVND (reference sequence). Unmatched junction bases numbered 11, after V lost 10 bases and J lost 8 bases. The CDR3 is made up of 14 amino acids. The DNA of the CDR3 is TGTGCCAACCTCGCTGGGGACAGAGATTCACCCCTCCACTTT. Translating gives CANLAGDRDSPLHF. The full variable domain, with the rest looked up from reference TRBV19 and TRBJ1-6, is DGGITQSPKYLFRKEGQNVTLSCEQNLNHDAMYWYRQDPGQGLRLIYYSQIVNDFQKGDIAEGYSVSREKKESFPLTVTSAQKNPTAFYLCANLAGDRDSPLHFGNGTRLTVT.

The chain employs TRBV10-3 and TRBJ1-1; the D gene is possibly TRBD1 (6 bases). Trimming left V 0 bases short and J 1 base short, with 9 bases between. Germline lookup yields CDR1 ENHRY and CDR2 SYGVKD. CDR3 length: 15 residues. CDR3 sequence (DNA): TGTGCCATCAGTGAGTCGGGACAACCGAACACTGAAGCTTTCTTT. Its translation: CAISESGQPNTEAFF.

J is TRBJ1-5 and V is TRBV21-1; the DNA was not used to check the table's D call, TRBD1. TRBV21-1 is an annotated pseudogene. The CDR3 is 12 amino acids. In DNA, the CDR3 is TGTGCCCCCGGATACAGAAATCAGCCCCAGCATTTT. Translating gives CAPGYRNQPQHF.

DNA of the CDR3: TGTGCCAGCAGCCAAACAGAATATAGCAATCAGCCCCAGCATTTT. Translated: CASSQTEYSNQPQHF. The chain is built from TRBV9 and TRBJ1-5; D unresolved. CDR1 is SGDLS and CDR2 is YYNGEE in the germline V gene. V lost 4 bases to trimming and J lost 0 bases, with 11 bases between them. This CDR3 contains 15 residues.

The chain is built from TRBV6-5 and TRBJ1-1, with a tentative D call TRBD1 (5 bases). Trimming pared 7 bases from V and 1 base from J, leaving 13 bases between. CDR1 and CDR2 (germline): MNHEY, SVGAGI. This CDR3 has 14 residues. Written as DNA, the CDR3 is TGTGCCAGCACTAGTCGGAGGGGGAACACTGAAGCTTTCTTT. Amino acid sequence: CASTSRRGNTEAFF.

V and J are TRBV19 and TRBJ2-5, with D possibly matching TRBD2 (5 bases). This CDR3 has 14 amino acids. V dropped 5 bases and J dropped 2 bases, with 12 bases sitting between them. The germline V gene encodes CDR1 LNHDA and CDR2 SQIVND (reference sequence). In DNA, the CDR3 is TGTGCCAGTAGTCAACTAGTGGAACAAGAGACCCAGTACTTC. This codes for CASSQLVEQETQYF.

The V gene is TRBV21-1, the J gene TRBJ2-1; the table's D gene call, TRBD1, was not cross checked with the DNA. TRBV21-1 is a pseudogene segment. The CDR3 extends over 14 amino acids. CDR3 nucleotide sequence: TGTGCCAGCAGCAACATACACCGCTACAATGAGCAGTTCTTC. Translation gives CASSNIHRYNEQFF.

CDR3 DNA: TGTGCCACCAGCAGAGAGGACAGCTCCTCTGGGGCCAACGTCCTGACTTTC. The encoded protein is CATSREDSSSGANVLTF. V gene TRBV15 combines with J gene TRBJ2-6; D possibly corresponds to TRBD1 (6 bases). The CDR3 runs 17 residues. The germline V gene encodes CDR1 LNHNV and CDR2 YYDKDF (reference sequence). V was shortened by 0 bases and J by 0 bases, with 9 bases between the two germline ends.

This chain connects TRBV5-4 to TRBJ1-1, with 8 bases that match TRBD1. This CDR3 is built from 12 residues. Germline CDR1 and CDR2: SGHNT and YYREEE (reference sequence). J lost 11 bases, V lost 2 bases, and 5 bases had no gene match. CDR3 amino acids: CASSFDRGEAFF. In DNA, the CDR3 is TGTGCCAGCAGCTTCGACAGGGGAGAGGCTTTCTTT. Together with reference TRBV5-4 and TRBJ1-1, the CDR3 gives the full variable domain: ETGVTQSPTHLIKTRGQQVTLRCSSQSGHNTVSWYQQALGQGPQFIFQYYREEENGRGNFPPRFSGLQFPNYSSELNVNALELDDSALYLCASSFDRGEAFFGQGTRLTVV.

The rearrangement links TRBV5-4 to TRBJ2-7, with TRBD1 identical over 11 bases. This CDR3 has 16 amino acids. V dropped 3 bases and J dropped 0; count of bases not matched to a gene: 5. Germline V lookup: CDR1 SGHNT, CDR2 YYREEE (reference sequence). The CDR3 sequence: CASSYGGTGGSYEQYF. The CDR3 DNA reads TGTGCCAGCAGCTATGGGGGGACAGGGGGCTCCTACGAGCAGTACTTC.